This T cell receptor beta chain was identified in a study of OX40 agonist ivuxolimab in advanced cancers. Findings and caveats of the study: At 0.1 to 3.0 mg/kg and by week 6, clonal expansion occurred in CD4+ and CD8+ blood T cells. At 0.1-3.0 mg/kg, partial responders had clonal expansion among the lowest observed.

Concerning this clone itself: Its antigen is unknown.

Here immunoSEQ multiplex PCR was the method, and the copy in TCRdb shows in-frame clones only, minus some. This sample has about 79,000 clones, with less than 95% found just once. V lost 5 bases to trimming and J lost 14 bases, with 17 bases between them. The CDR3 totals 12 residues. The germline gives CDR1 SGHTA, CDR2 FQGNSA. The TCR comes from an adult with an advanced solid tumor such as melanoma, head and neck, liver or kidney cancer. The J gene is TRBJ2-3, the V gene TRBV7-2; D is possibly TRBD2 (6 bases). The material was CD4+ or CD8+ T cells sorted from blood, obtained in a trial of the OX40 agonist ivuxolimab. CDR3 protein: CASSPPGLPPYF. The CDR3 bases are TGTGCCAGCAGCCCGCCGGGACTCCCCCCGTATTTT.